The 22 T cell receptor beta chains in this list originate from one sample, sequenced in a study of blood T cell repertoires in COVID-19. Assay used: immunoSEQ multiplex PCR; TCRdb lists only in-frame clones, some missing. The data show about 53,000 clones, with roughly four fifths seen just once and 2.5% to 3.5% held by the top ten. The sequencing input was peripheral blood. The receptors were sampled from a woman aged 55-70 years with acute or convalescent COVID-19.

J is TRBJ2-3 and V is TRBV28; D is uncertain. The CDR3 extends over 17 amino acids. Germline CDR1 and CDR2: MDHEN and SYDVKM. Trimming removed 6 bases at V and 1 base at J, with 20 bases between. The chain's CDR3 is CASSYSRASWGTDTQYF. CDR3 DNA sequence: TGTGCCAGCAGCTATTCCCGTGCTAGTTGGGGCACAGATACGCAGTATTTT.

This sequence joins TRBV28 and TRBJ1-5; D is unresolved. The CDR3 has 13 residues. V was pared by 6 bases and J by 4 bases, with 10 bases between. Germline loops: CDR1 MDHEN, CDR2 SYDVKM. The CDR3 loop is CASSPASNQPQHF. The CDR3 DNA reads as TGTGCCAGCAGCCCAGCGTCTAATCAGCCCCAGCATTTT.

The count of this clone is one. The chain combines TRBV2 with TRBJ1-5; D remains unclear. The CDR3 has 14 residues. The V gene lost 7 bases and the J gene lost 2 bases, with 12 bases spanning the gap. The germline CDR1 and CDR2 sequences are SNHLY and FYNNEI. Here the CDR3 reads CASKGRSGNQPQHF. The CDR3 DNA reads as TGTGCCAGCAAAGGGAGGTCGGGCAATCAGCCCCAGCATTTT.

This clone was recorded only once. The chain's CDR3 is CASSVGTGPTYEQYF. CDR3 DNA sequence: TGTGCCAGCAGCGTGGGGACAGGGCCTACCTACGAGCAGTACTTC. The chain has TRBV9 and TRBJ2-7, with 9 bases matching TRBD1. Germline V gene sequence: CDR1 SGDLS, CDR2 YYNGEE. CDR3 length: 15 residues. The J segment lost 2 bases and the V segment lost 2 bases, leaving 5 bases of the junction unmatched. Using reference TRBV9 and TRBJ2-7 for the parts outside the CDR3, the full variable domain is DSGVTQTPKHLITATGQRVTLRCSPRSGDLSVYWYQQSLDQGLQFLIQYYNGEERAKGNILERFSAQQFPDLHSELNLSSLELGDSALYFCASSVGTGPTYEQYFGPGTRLTVT.

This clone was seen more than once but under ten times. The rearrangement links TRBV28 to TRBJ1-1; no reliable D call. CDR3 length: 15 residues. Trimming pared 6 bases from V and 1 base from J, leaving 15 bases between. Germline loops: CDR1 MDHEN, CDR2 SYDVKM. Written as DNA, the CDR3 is TGTGCCAGCAGGGTAGCGTCAGGATCGAACACTGAAGCTTTCTTT. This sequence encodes CASRVASGSNTEAFF.

The CDR3 DNA reads as TGCGCCAGCAGCCAAGGGCTGGTGAACACTGAAGCTTTCTTT. Translated: CASSQGLVNTEAFF. J is TRBJ1-1 and V is TRBV4-1; D not certain. Trimming left V 1 base short and J 0 bases short, with 6 bases between. From germline, CDR1 is MGHRA and CDR2 YSYEKL. This CDR3 has 14 amino acids.

The CDR3 DNA sequence: TGTGCCAGCAGTTCCGGGACAGGGGTAGGTCAGCCCCAGCATTTT. It encodes CASSSGTGVGQPQHF. The chain uses TRBV28 and TRBJ1-5; TRBD1 matches at 10 bases. With V trimmed by 4 bases and J by 6 bases, 6 bases remained unmatched. Germline assignment: CDR1 MDHEN and CDR2 SYDVKM. The CDR3 runs 15 residues.

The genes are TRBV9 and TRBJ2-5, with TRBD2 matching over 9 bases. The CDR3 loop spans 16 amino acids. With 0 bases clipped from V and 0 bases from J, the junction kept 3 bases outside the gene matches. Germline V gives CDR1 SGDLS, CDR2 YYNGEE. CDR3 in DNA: TGTGCCAGCAGCGTAGGTCTAGCGGGAAACCAAGAGACCCAGTACTTC. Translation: CASSVGLAGNQETQYF.

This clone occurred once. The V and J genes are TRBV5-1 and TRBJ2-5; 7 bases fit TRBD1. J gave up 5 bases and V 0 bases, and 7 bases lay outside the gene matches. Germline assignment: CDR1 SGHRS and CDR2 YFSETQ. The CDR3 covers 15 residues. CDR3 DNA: TGCGCCAGCAGCTTGGGACAGGGAATTTCCGAGACCCAGTACTTC. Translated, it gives CASSLGQGISETQYF.

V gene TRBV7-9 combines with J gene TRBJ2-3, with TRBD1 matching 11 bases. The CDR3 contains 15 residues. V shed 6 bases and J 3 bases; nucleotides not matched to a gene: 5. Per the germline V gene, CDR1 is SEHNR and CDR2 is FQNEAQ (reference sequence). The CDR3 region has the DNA TGTGCCAGCAGATCCGGACAGGGGGCTACAGATACGCAGTATTTT. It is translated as CASRSGQGATDTQYF.

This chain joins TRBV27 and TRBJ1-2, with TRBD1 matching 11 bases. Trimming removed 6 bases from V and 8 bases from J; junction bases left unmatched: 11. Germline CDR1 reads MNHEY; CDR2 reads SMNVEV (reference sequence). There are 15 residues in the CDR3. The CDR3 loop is CASRAADRGLGGYTF. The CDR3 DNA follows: TGTGCCAGCAGAGCCGCGGACAGGGGGCTTGGAGGCTACACCTTC.

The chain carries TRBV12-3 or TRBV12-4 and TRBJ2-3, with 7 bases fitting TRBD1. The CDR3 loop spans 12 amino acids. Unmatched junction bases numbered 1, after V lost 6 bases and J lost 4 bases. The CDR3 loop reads CASRTGADTQYF. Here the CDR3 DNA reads TGTGCCAGCAGAACAGGGGCAGATACGCAGTATTTT.

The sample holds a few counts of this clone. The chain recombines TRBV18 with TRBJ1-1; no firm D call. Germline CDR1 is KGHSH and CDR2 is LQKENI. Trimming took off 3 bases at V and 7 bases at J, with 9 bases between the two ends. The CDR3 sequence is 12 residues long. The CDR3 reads CASSPYLSEAFF. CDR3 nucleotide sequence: TGTGCCAGCTCACCTTACCTGAGTGAAGCTTTCTTT.

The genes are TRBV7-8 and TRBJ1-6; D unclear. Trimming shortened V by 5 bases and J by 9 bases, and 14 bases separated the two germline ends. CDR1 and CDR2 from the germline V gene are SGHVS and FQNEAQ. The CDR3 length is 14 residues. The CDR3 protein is CASSEERVGSPLHF. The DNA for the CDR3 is TGTGCCAGCAGCGAAGAGAGGGTGGGTTCACCCCTCCACTTT.

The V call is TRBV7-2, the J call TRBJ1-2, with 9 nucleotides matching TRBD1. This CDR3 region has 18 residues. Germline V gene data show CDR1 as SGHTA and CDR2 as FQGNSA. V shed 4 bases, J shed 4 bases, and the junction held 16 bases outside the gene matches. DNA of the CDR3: TGTGCCAGCAGCTCTACTTTGGGGGACAGGGCGAGTCCCTATGGCTACACCTTC. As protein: CASSSTLGDRASPYGYTF.

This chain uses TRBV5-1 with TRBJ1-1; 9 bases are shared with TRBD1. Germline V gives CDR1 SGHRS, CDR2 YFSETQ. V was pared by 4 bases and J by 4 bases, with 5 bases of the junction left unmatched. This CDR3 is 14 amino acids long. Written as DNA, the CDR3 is TGCGCCAGCAGCGAGGACAGGGGTGGCACTGAAGCTTTCTTT. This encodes CASSEDRGGTEAFF.

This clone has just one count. The CDR3: CASSPIAGGGTDTQYF. The CDR3 nucleotides are TGTGCCAGCAGCCCCATAGCGGGAGGAGGCACAGATACGCAGTATTTT. The chain has TRBV7-2 and TRBJ2-3; 10 bases are shared with TRBD2. Germline CDR1 reads SGHTA; CDR2 reads FQGNSA. J was trimmed by 1 base and V by 5 bases; bases with no gene match: 6. The CDR3 totals 16 residues.

The CDR3 loop is CASSNVRTGNNSPLHF. The CDR3 nucleotides are TGTGCCAGCAGCAACGTAAGGACGGGGAATAATTCACCCCTCCACTTT. V is TRBV27 and J is TRBJ1-6; the D is unclear. This CDR3 has 16 residues. V was pared by 6 bases and J by 5 bases, with 17 bases between. Germline V gives CDR1 MNHEY, CDR2 SMNVEV (reference sequence).

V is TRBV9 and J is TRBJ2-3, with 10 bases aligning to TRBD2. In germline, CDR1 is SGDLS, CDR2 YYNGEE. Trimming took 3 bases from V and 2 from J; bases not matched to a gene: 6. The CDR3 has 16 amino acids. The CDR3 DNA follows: TGTGCCAGCAGCGCGTCCGGGACTAGCGTCACAGATACGCAGTATTTT. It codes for CASSASGTSVTDTQYF.

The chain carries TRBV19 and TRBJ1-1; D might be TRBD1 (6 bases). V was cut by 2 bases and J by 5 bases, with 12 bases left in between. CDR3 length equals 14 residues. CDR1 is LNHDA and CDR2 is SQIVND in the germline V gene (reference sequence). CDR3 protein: CASSISPTGTEAFF. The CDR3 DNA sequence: TGTGCCAGTAGTATATCCCCTACAGGGACTGAAGCTTTCTTT.

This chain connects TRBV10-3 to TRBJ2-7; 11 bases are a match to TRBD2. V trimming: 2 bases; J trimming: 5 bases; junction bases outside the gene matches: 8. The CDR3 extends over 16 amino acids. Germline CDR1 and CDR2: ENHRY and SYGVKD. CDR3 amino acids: CAISENPRGLADEQYF. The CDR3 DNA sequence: TGTGCCATCAGTGAGAACCCAAGGGGACTAGCGGACGAGCAGTACTTC.

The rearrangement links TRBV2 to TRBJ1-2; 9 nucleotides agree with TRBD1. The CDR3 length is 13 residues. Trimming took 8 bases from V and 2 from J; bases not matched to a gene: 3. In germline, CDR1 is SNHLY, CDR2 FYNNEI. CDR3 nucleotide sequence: TGTGCCAGCTCCGGGACAGGGAACTATGGCTACACCTTC. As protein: CASSGTGNYGYTF.